This TCR beta chain was identified in a study of blood T cell repertoires in COVID-19 (TCRdb year 2020). With respect to the entire study: The collaborator samples originated in the United States, Italy and Spain and spanned the acute and convalescent phases of COVID-19. HLA class I and class II types, where available, came from metadata supplied by the sample provider rather than from assay-based typing. The repertoires were released in a freely available public database meant as a resource for research on the immune response to SARS-CoV-2. Deeply sampled blood TCRbeta repertoires from subjects exposed to, actively infected with, or recovered from COVID-19 were included in the dataset. The samples were drawn from the first 160 participants of the ongoing ImmuneRACE study and from under 1,500 subjects provided by 6 global collaborators. A de-identified subject ID, COVID-19 status, age in years and sex were almost always included in the sample metadata. The material from the prospective study consisted of cDNA or gDNA derived from T cells, B-cell-depleted T cells, or PBMCs. Results the study describes overall, beyond this receptor: The amount of clinical and demographic metadata varied by source and participant and was provided uncurated.

The immunoSEQ Assay, a bias-controlled multiplex PCR, was used to amplify TCRbeta CDR3 regions from genomic DNA. In the original analysis: Within the assay, amplification of reference gene primers was used to estimate how many nucleated cells each sample contained. Sequence reads were collapsed and filtered to measure the absolute abundance of every unique TCRbeta CDR3 rearrangement. For each sample, productive Simpson clonality was calculated as the square root of Simpson's diversity index over productive rearrangements. As stored in TCRdb, this immuneACCESS dataset retains in-frame rearrangements with V and J assigned. A fraction of the clones does not appear; measured against another copy, unresolved V genes explain less than half of the discrepancy, and the remainder lacks a known reason. V and J calls and clone size follow that table, whereas D and trimming were derived from the DNA. The sample yields fewer than 250,000 clones; around 83% were counted once. Of the sample, about 7.4% falls within the top ten clones.

The collaborating institutions used their own protocols to collect whole blood in K2EDTA tubes. Collaborator samples were shipped for TCRbeta analysis as frozen whole blood, isolated PBMCs, or DNA extracted from either sample type. With regard to this clone: Its specific antigen is unknown. Within one base of it there is no much larger clone, and no base qualities were kept.

Measured from the cysteine to the phenylalanine, the CDR3 is 15 residues long. Of the read, only the CDR3 DNA is kept; its 45 bases are in frame from base 1. The V end gives up 3 bases and the J end 2 bases, leaving 4 bases in the junction not matched to a gene. CDR1 and CDR2 are drawn from the germline V gene: KGHSH, LQKENI. The sequence was collected from a woman aged 45-65 years with acute or convalescent COVID-19. The chain is made from TRBV18 and TRBJ1-2; a stretch of 9 junction bases matches TRBD1. The sequenced material came from peripheral blood. The nucleotide sequence is TGTGCCAGCTCACCTGGACAGGGGACCAACTATGGCTACACCTTC. It translates as CASSPGQGTNYGYTF.